Listed here is a single TCR beta chain. The trim removed 4 bases at V and 11 bases at J, leaving 8 bases unmatched. The CDR3 length is 13 residues. Germline V lookup: CDR1 MNHEY, CDR2 SVGAGI. This sample was included in a study of blood T cell repertoires in COVID-19. Turning to the study itself: The cDNA or gDNA used as material had been derived from T cells, B-cell-depleted T cells, or PBMCs.

Participants were aged about 18 to 90 years, lived in roughly 25 US areas, and enrolled virtually. Cohort placement rested on clinical history that participants reported themselves. The data were produced by immunoSEQ multiplex PCR, yet TCRdb's version contains in-frame clones alone and is incomplete. The table records about 300,000 clones, 85% to 90% of them present only once. The receptor comes from a man younger than 40 who had recovered from COVID-19. V usage is TRBV6-5 and J usage is TRBJ1-1; the match to TRBD1 covers 9 bases. Source material: PBMCs or T cells enriched from blood (not recorded which). CDR3 DNA: TGTGCCAGCAGTTTTCCGGGACAGGGTTCGGCTTTCTTT. Its translation is CASSFPGQGSAFF.